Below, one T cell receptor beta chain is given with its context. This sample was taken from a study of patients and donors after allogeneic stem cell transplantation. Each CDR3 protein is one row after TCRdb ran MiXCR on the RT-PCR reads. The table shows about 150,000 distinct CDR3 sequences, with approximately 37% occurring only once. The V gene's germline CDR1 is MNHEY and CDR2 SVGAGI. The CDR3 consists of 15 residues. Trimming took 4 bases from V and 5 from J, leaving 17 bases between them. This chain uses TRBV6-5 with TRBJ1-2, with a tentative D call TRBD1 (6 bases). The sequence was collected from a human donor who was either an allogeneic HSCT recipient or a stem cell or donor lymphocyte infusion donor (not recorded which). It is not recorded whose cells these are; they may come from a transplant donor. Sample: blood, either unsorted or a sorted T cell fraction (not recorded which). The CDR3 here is CASSWGRTELYGYTF. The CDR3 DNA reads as TGTGCCAGCAGTTGGGGGAGGACAGAGCTTTATGGCTACACCTTC.